The T cell receptor (beta chain) under discussion was sequenced for a study of blood T cell repertoires in COVID-19. Study-level information: There were acute and convalescent COVID-19 samples, and they came from the United States, Italy and Spain. PBMCs, B-cell-depleted T cells, or T cells provided the cDNA or gDNA that made up the material.

Sequenced by immunoSEQ multiplex PCR; TCRdb stores in-frame clones only, minus some. Among 390,000 or so clones listed, nearly 90% were seen once. After removal of 4 bases from V and 7 bases from J, the junction contained 12 bases not matched to a gene. The CDR3 runs 17 residues. From germline, CDR1 is SGHKS and CDR2 YYEKEE (reference sequence). The chain is built from TRBV5-5 and TRBJ1-4; 11 bases align to TRBD1. The clonotype comes from a man younger than 35 with active or convalescent COVID-19. What was sequenced was peripheral blood. In DNA, the CDR3 is TGTGCCAGCAGCATACGGAGGACAGGGGGCTTTACTGAAAAACTGTTTTTT. The encoded protein is CASSIRRTGGFTEKLFF.